The 26 T cell receptor beta chains in this list originate from one sample, sequenced in a study of response to subunit inactivated influenza vaccine. TCRdb recomputed calls from the RT-PCR reads with MiXCR, one row per CDR3 protein. The sample contains about 800,000 distinct CDR3 sequences, about 20% of which appear only once. Sequences were derived from PBMCs from blood, sampled 4 to 6 days after vaccination. Receptor source: a man in his fifties who received an inactivated influenza vaccine.

This clonotype has a count of ten or more. The chain links TRBV19 to TRBJ1-5; D gene uncertain. The CDR3 sequence is 13 residues long. CDR1 LNHDA and CDR2 SQIVND come from the germline V gene (reference sequence). Between the trimmed V and J ends, which lost 2 bases and 4 bases, there was a span of 6 bases. This CDR3 is CASSISVNQPQHF. For the CDR3, the DNA is TGTGCCAGTAGTATATCGGTAAATCAGCCCCAGCATTTT. The full variable domain, completed using reference TRBV19 and TRBJ1-5, is DGGITQSPKYLFRKEGQNVTLSCEQNLNHDAMYWYRQDPGQGLRLIYYSQIVNDFQKGDIAEGYSVSREKKESFPLTVTSAQKNPTAFYLCASSISVNQPQHFGDGTRLSIL.

This clonotype was picked up many times. This chain links TRBV12-3 or TRBV12-4 with TRBJ1-5, with D possibly TRBD1 on 5 matching bases. The CDR3 runs 13 residues. Trimming cost V 5 bases and J 2 bases, with 7 bases left between them. In nucleotides, the CDR3 is TGTGCCAGCAGTCCCAGGGGCAATCAGCCCCAGCATTTT. This translates into CASSPRGNQPQHF.

This clonotype was observed a handful of times. V usage is TRBV12-3 or TRBV12-4 and J usage is TRBJ2-2; D remains unclear. With 1 base removed from V and 5 bases from J, the gap between germline ends came to 8 bases. This CDR3 has 14 residues. The CDR3 sequence is CASSLEYSTGELFF. CDR3 sequence (DNA): TGTGCCAGCAGTTTAGAGTACTCGACCGGGGAGCTGTTTTTT.

The chain employs TRBV6-2 or TRBV6-3 and TRBJ2-5; D uncertain. Trimming took 2 bases from V and 2 from J, leaving 9 bases between them. Germline V lookup: CDR1 MNHEY, CDR2 SVGEGT. The CDR3 runs 14 residues. The CDR3 loop is CASSYPELQETQYF. CDR3 nucleotides: TGTGCCAGCAGTTACCCAGAATTGCAAGAGACCCAGTACTTC.

The gene calls are TRBV11-2 and TRBJ2-1; D is uncertain. The germline gives CDR1 SGHAT, CDR2 FQNNGV. V was shortened by 5 bases and J by 4 bases, with 21 bases between the two germline ends. The CDR3 runs to 17 residues. The CDR3 DNA is TGTGCCAGCAGCCCAGTCAATGGGGTTACAGTATACAATGAGCAGTTCTTC. Translation gives CASSPVNGVTVYNEQFF.

In this sample, this clonotype turned up a few times. The rearrangement joins TRBV24-1 to TRBJ1-1; D gene ambiguous. Germline CDR1 reads KGHDR; CDR2 reads SFDVKD. The V and J ends lost 3 bases and 1 base respectively, with 2 bases between them. This CDR3 has 12 amino acids. This CDR3 is CATSDPNTEAFF. For the CDR3, the DNA is TGTGCCACCAGTGATCCGAACACTGAAGCTTTCTTT.

V is TRBV6-1 and J is TRBJ2-1; weak D call: TRBD2 (6 bases). The CDR3 is 16 residues long. V lost 7 bases and J lost 2, with 18 bases in between. CDR1 is MNHNS and CDR2 is SASEGT in the germline V gene. Here the CDR3 DNA reads TGTGCCAGCAAGGAATGGGGGGACTTAACCTACAATGAGCAGTTCTTC. This sequence encodes CASKEWGDLTYNEQFF.

This clonotype was seen a few times. The V and J genes are TRBV20-1 and TRBJ2-2; TRBD2 might be the D (5 bases). Germline CDR1 and CDR2: DFQATT and SNEGSKA (reference sequence). The length of the CDR3 is 13 residues. The V and J ends lost 2 bases and 5 bases respectively, with 9 bases between them. The CDR3 coding sequence is TGCAGTGCTAGATATCCGGGAACCGGGGAGCTGTTTTTT. Protein sequence: CSARYPGTGELFF.

This clonotype was seen only a few times. J is TRBJ2-5 and V is TRBV6-5; 7 bases match TRBD2. From germline, CDR1 is MNHEY and CDR2 SVGAGI. This CDR3 spans 13 amino acids. V lost 2 bases, J lost 4 bases, and 1 base stayed unmatched. The CDR3 loop reads CASSYERGETQYF. The CDR3 DNA is TGTGCCAGCAGTTACGAGCGGGGAGAGACCCAGTACTTC.

This clonotype was observed once. The chain couples TRBV3-1 to TRBJ2-3, with a tentative D call TRBD2 (7 bases). In germline, CDR1 is LGHDT, CDR2 YNNKEL (reference sequence). CDR3 length: 18 amino acids. V lost 0 bases, J lost 4 bases, and 20 bases lay in between. The CDR3 loop reads CASSQDRVRGAVADTQYF. The DNA of the CDR3 is TGTGCCAGCAGCCAAGATAGGGTACGGGGGGCCGTCGCAGATACGCAGTATTTT.

This clonotype has ten or more counts. The chain uses TRBV27 and TRBJ2-7; possible D gene TRBD1, 5 bases. Trimming shortened V by 2 bases and J by 5 bases, and 13 bases separated the two germline ends. Germline-derived CDR1 and CDR2 are MNHEY and SMNVEV (reference sequence). The CDR3 consists of 14 residues. As DNA, the CDR3 is TGTGCCAGCAGTTTAGGCACAGGAGCGAACGAGCAGTACTTC. The encoded protein is CASSLGTGANEQYF.

In this sample, this clonotype turned up a few times. This rearrangement joins TRBV28 to TRBJ2-1; D not resolved. Germline-derived CDR1 and CDR2 are MDHEN and SYDVKM. Between the trimmed V and J ends, which lost 11 bases and 7 bases, there was a span of 3 bases. The CDR3 totals 8 residues. CDR3 coding DNA: TGTGCCGAGAATGAGCAGTTCTTC. Translation: CAENEQFF.

The rearrangement links TRBV6-5 to TRBJ1-4, with D perhaps TRBD1 (6 bases). Trimming took off 2 bases at V and 3 bases at J, with 10 bases between the two ends. The germline V gene encodes CDR1 MNHEY and CDR2 SVGAGI. This CDR3 has 15 amino acids. The CDR3, as DNA: TGTGCCAGCAGTTACGGCGGACAGCCTAATGAAAAACTGTTTTTT. Encoded protein: CASSYGGQPNEKLFF.

This chain links TRBV15 with TRBJ2-5; D may be TRBD1 (5 bases). Looked up from germline, CDR1 is LNHNV and CDR2 is YYDKDF (reference sequence). Trimming took off 0 bases at V and 5 bases at J, with 13 bases between the two ends. This CDR3 has 15 amino acids. CDR3 sequence reads: CATSRDPTDRETQYF. The CDR3 bases are TGTGCCACCAGCAGAGATCCGACAGACCGCGAGACCCAGTACTTC.

This clonotype was seen only a few times. This chain links TRBV4-1 with TRBJ1-2, with D hard to call. With 5 bases removed from V and 1 base from J, the gap between germline ends came to 20 bases. CDR1 and CDR2 (germline): MGHRA, YSYEKL. The CDR3 runs to 17 residues. As DNA, the CDR3 is TGCGCCAGCAGCTTCCCCACAGTACCCAATCTTAACTATGGCTACACCTTC. It yields the protein CASSFPTVPNLNYGYTF.

This clonotype came up a few times. The chain joins TRBV3-1 to TRBJ2-7; D not resolved. From germline, CDR1 is LGHDT and CDR2 YNNKEL (reference sequence). The V end lost 4 bases, the J end lost 2 bases, and 15 bases lay between the germline ends. CDR3 length: 15 amino acids. In DNA form, the CDR3 reads TGTGCCAGCAGCCCCGACCTCCAGGCCACCTACGAGCAGTACTTC. Translation gives CASSPDLQATYEQYF.

This sequence joins TRBV6-1 and TRBJ2-4; weak D call: TRBD1 (5 bases). Trimming pared 5 bases from V and 2 bases from J, leaving 19 bases between. Germline V CDR1 and CDR2: MNHNS, SASEGT. This CDR3 has 17 amino acids. This chain's CDR3 is CASSPQGASLTKNIQYF. The CDR3, as DNA: TGTGCCAGCAGTCCGCAGGGCGCCTCCTTGACCAAAAACATTCAGTACTTC.

At least ten counts were recorded for this clonotype. V and J are TRBV4-3 and TRBJ1-6; D gene ambiguous. Germline loops: CDR1 LGHNA, CDR2 YSLEER. V gave up 0 bases and J gave up 5 bases, with 14 bases separating them. The CDR3 contains 17 residues. The chain's CDR3 is CASSQDVEQINNSPLHF. Here the CDR3 DNA reads TGCGCCAGCAGCCAAGATGTTGAACAGATAAATAATTCACCCCTCCACTTT.

This chain connects TRBV7-8 to TRBJ1-1; weak D call: TRBD1 (5 bases). The CDR3 is made up of 15 amino acids. V was trimmed by 6 bases and J by 0 bases, leaving 14 bases between them. Germline lookup yields CDR1 SGHVS and CDR2 FQNEAQ. This CDR3 reads CASSGTARMNTEAFF. As DNA, the CDR3 is TGTGCCAGCAGTGGGACGGCCCGCATGAACACTGAAGCTTTCTTT.

The chain couples TRBV7-9 to TRBJ2-1, with 7 nucleotides matching TRBD1. CDR1 is SEHNR, CDR2 FQNEAQ, per germline (reference sequence). The length of the CDR3 is 14 residues. Losses at the gene ends were 5 bases for V and 1 base for J; bases not matched to a gene: 2. The CDR3, as DNA: TGTGCCAGCAGCGTGGGACAGTCCTACAATGAGCAGTTCTTC. Amino acids: CASSVGQSYNEQFF. Supplemented by reference TRBV7-9 and TRBJ2-1, the full variable domain reads DTGVSQNPRHKITKRGQNVTFRCDPISEHNRLYWYRQTLGQGPEFLTYFQNEAQLEKSRLLSDRFSAERPKGSFSTLEIQRTEQGDSAMYLCASSVGQSYNEQFFGPGTRLTVL.

This clonotype came up a few times. The chain combines TRBV20-1 with TRBJ1-2; 7 bases match TRBD1. V was pared by 6 bases and J by 6 bases, with 13 bases of the junction left unmatched. There are 14 residues in the CDR3. From germline, CDR1 is DFQATT and CDR2 SNEGSKA (reference sequence). The CDR3 region has the DNA TGCAGTGCCCAGGGACAGCCCGATAAGGATGGCTACACCTTC. Its translation: CSAQGQPDKDGYTF.

A few counts support this clonotype. This rearrangement joins TRBV19 to TRBJ2-1; 12 bases are shared with TRBD2. The CDR3 consists of 16 residues. V gave up 4 bases and J gave up 8 bases; unmatched junction bases: 9. The germline CDR1 and CDR2 sequences are LNHDA and SQIVND (reference sequence). This CDR3 is CASSRTSGTYIHEQFF. The CDR3 region has the DNA TGTGCCAGTAGTAGGACTAGCGGGACTTACATCCATGAGCAGTTCTTC.

The CDR3, as DNA: TGTGCCAGCAGCCCCGGTGCGGGGGGCTCCTACGAGCAGTACTTC. It yields the protein CASSPGAGGSYEQYF. The chain recombines TRBV28 with TRBJ2-7, with 8 bases aligning to TRBD2. After removal of 6 bases from V and 0 bases from J, the junction contained 7 bases not matched to a gene. CDR3 size: 15 residues. The germline V gene encodes CDR1 MDHEN and CDR2 SYDVKM.

The chain has TRBV20-1 and TRBJ2-7; no firm D call. The CDR3 is 14 amino acids. The germline V gene has CDR1 DFQATT and CDR2 SNEGSKA (reference sequence). Trimming took 0 bases from V and 2 from J, leaving 11 bases between them. The CDR3 nucleotides read TGCAGTGCTAGAGATGGGCCAGACCCCTACGAGCAGTACTTC. Encoded protein: CSARDGPDPYEQYF.

This clonotype was recorded a few times. The V call is TRBV10-3, the J call TRBJ2-2, with 11 bases matching TRBD2. V lost 4 bases, J lost 5 bases, and 0 bases stayed unmatched. The CDR3 has 14 residues. Germline lookup yields CDR1 ENHRY and CDR2 SYGVKD. The CDR3: CAISGTSGTGELFF. In DNA, the CDR3 is TGTGCCATCAGTGGGACTAGCGGGACCGGGGAGCTGTTTTTT.

The rearrangement links TRBV6-5 to TRBJ2-7; the D gene is possibly TRBD2 (6 bases). This CDR3 is built from 15 residues. Trimming removed 5 bases at V and 3 bases at J, with 17 bases between. CDR1 is MNHEY, CDR2 SVGAGI, per germline. The CDR3, as DNA: TGTGCCAGCAGTAACGGACTACCAGGTTACTACGAGCAGTACTTC. The encoded protein is CASSNGLPGYYEQYF.